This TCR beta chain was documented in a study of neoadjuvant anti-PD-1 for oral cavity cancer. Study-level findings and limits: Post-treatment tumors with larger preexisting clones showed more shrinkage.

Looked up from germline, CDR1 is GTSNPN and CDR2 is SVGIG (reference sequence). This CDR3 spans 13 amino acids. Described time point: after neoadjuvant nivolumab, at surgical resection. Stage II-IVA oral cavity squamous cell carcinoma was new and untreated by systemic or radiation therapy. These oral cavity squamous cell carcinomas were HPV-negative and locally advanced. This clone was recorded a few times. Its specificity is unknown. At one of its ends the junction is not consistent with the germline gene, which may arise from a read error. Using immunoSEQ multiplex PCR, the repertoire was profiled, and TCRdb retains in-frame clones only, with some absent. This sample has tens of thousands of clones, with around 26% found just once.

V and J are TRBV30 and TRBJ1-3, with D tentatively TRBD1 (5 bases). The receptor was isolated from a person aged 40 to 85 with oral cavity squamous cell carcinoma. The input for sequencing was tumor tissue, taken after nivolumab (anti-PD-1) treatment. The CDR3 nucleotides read TGTGCCTGGAGTGTTGTCGAAGGGGCACACATTCATTTT. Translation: CAWSVVEGAHIHF. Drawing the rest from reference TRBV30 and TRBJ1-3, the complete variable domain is SQTIHQWPATLVQPVGSPLSLECTVEGTSNPNLYWYRQAAGRGLQLLFYSVGIGQISSEVPQNLSASRPQDRQFILSSKKLLLSDSGFYLCAWSVVEGAHIHFGEGSWLTVV.